This paragraph reports one TCR beta chain. Assays covered about 10^5 TCR templates per sample. The repertoire was sequenced with immunoSEQ multiplex PCR; TCRdb's copy has only in-frame clones and lacks some. The sample includes about 100,000 clones, about 94% of them seen just once. The sample comes from a study of siplizumab effects on memory and regulatory T cells. Deletions cut 5 bases from V and 5 bases from J, with 12 bases between. Germline CDR1 and CDR2: LNHDA and SQIVND (reference sequence). This CDR3 region has 13 residues. Sequenced sample: non-Treg CD4+ T cells sorted from blood. The V gene is TRBV19, the J gene TRBJ2-5, with D possibly TRBD1 on 7 matching bases. The TCR originated in a human donor in good health. CDR3 sequence (DNA): TGTGCCAGTAGTCGGGACAGCGGGGAGACCCAGTACTTC. It codes for CASSRDSGETQYF.